These 5 T cell receptor beta chains were all obtained from the same sample, sequenced in a study of blood T cell repertoires in COVID-19 (dated by TCRdb to about 2020). The method was the immunoSEQ multiplex PCR assay. This is the immuneACCESS table as TCRdb keeps it, with only in-frame sequences that have V and J called. A part of the clones is gone; compared with another copy, unresolved V genes explain less than half, and the rest is unexplained. The sample table contains around 100,000 clones; only one count was recorded for approximately 80% of them. 7.5% to 10% of the sample is held by the ten biggest clonotypes. The sequenced sample consisted of peripheral blood. Receptor source: a man in his sixties with active or convalescent COVID-19.

This clone showed up just a few times. This chain links TRBV30 with TRBJ1-2; 7 bases fit TRBD1. Germline lookup yields CDR1 GTSNPN and CDR2 SVGIG (reference sequence). Trimming at V came to 8 bases and at J to 2 bases, leaving 11 bases not matched to a gene. The CDR3 runs to 14 residues. CDR3 DNA: TGTGCCAGTCACAACAGGGGAATAAACTATGGCTACACCTTC. Its protein product is CASHNRGINYGYTF.

The chain recombines TRBV5-4 with TRBJ1-2; tentative D call: TRBD1 (5 bases). With 0 bases removed from V and 8 bases from J, the gap between germline ends came to 11 bases. The germline V gene has CDR1 SGHNT and CDR2 YYREEE (reference sequence). The CDR3 consists of 13 residues. The CDR3 DNA reads as TGTGCCAGCAGCTTGGGAAGGGGAGGCGGCTACACCTTC. Translated, it gives CASSLGRGGGYTF.

J is TRBJ2-7 and V is TRBV11-3, with 9 bases aligning to TRBD2. V dropped 1 base and J dropped 0; count of bases not matched to a gene: 7. CDR1 is SGHNT and CDR2 is YENEEA in the germline V gene. The CDR3 is 17 amino acids. The CDR3 region is CASSLADTSGYSYEQYV. The CDR3 DNA follows: TGTGCCAGCAGCTTAGCTGACACTAGCGGGTACTCCTACGAGCAGTACGTC.

The genes are TRBV6-5 and TRBJ1-1; TRBD1 aligns across 7 bases. Looked up from germline, CDR1 is MNHEY and CDR2 is SVGAGI. This CDR3 has 15 residues. After removal of 8 bases from V and 0 bases from J, the junction contained 9 bases not matched to a gene. The CDR3 DNA reads as TGTGCCAGCGTGAGAGGGGGCGCAGTGAACACTGAAGCTTTCTTT. Residues: CASVRGGAVNTEAFF.

This rearrangement joins TRBV6-4 to TRBJ1-2; tentatively, D is TRBD1 (6 bases). This CDR3 is built from 14 residues. The V gene lost 6 bases and the J gene lost 4 bases, with 15 bases spanning the gap. Germline values: CDR1 MRHNA, CDR2 SNTAGT. The CDR3 bases are TGTGCCAGCAGAGCTGGGCAGGGGAGCTATGGCTACACCTTC. This gives the protein CASRAGQGSYGYTF.